This T cell receptor beta chain came from a study of blood T cells in healthy people across ages. General observations from the study: Comparison with aged donors showed that long-lived donors had more naive CD4+ cells and higher diversity.

With respect to this clonotype: The antigen remains unidentified.

CDR3 length: 17 amino acids. Germline loops: CDR1 LGHNA, CDR2 YNFKEQ. Trimming at V came to 1 base and at J to 2 bases, leaving 10 bases not matched to a gene. Next came a second PCR, run for about 7 to 11 cycles, which used a sample-barcoded 5' primer along with a J-beta primer mix. TCRdb re-analysed the 5' RACE reads in MiXCR, keeping a single row per CDR3 protein. The repertoire holds approximately 800,000 distinct CDR3 sequences, with under 30% as singletons. These data also formed part of another study, on T cells of mothers and their children. As reported in that work: In this cohort, donors were three healthy Caucasian mothers plus their six children. In each mother, TCR beta CDR3 reads exceeded 10 million; in each child, they numbered some 2.8 million.

Input material: blood. The chain is built from TRBV4-2 and TRBJ2-5; 7 bases align to TRBD1. The receptor was derived from a boy between 5 and 17 years old in good health. The CDR3: CASSQVNQGVGQETQYF. DNA of the CDR3: TGTGCCAGCAGCCAAGTCAACCAGGGGGTCGGGCAAGAGACCCAGTACTTC.